The rows below give T cell receptor beta chains drawn from one sample of a study of cytomegalovirus exposure and HLA in healthy donors. Produced via immunoSEQ multiplex PCR; TCRdb's table is partial and in-frame only. Of approximately 230,000 clones in the sample, over 75% are singletons; the top ten hold 12%. The specimen was PBMCs. Receptors were obtained from a man between 18 and 29 years old in good health and CMV-seropositive. CDR3s include the opening cysteine and the closing phenylalanine or tryptophan. The D gene is left open where the match is weak. Some rows have no size entry. The others give once, few or many, or a class for an expanded clone.

J	size	V	D	CDR3	DNA
TRBJ2-1	-	TRBV6-5	TRBD2	CASSYSRTSGSEDFF	TGTGCCAGCAGTTACTCGAGGACTAGCGGGAGCGAGGATTTCTTC
TRBJ2-5	-	TRBV4-3	-	CASSQEGSWLGYQETQYF	TGCGCCAGCAGCCAAGAGGGGTCTTGGCTTGGGTACCAAGAGACCCAGTACTTC
TRBJ1-1	-	TRBV2	-	CASNHKTSGTEAFF	TGTGCCAGCAATCACAAAACGTCGGGAACTGAAGCTTTCTTT
TRBJ2-1	-	TRBV6-5	-	CASSYLSGGHYNEQFF	TGTGCCAGCAGTTACCTTAGCGGTGGCCACTACAATGAGCAGTTCTTC
TRBJ2-5	-	TRBV5-1	TRBD2	CASSITSGVQETQYF	TGCGCCAGCAGCATAACTAGCGGAGTACAAGAGACCCAGTACTTC
TRBJ2-7	-	TRBV4-2	-	CASSSLMGGRPYEQYF	TGTGCCAGCAGCTCATTGATGGGCGGGCGCCCCTACGAGCAGTACTTC
TRBJ1-2	-	TRBV6-1	TRBD1	CASSEIWDRRGGYTF	TGTGCCAGCAGTGAAATATGGGACAGACGTGGTGGCTACACCTTC
TRBJ2-1	-	TRBV5-4	TRBD2	CASSSTLANEQFF	TGTGCCAGCAGCTCTACACTAGCGAATGAGCAGTTCTTC
TRBJ1-1	-	TRBV7-8	-	CASSLGANTEAFF	TGTGCCAGCAGCTTAGGGGCGAACACTGAAGCTTTCTTT
TRBJ1-1	-	TRBV4-1	-	CASSQDRRREGTEAFF	TGCGCCAGCAGCCAAGATCGTCGCCGGGAGGGCACTGAAGCTTTCTTT
TRBJ1-2	-	TRBV18	-	CASSSNTDIYGYTF	TGTGCCAGCTCATCAAATACAGACATCTATGGCTACACCTTC
TRBJ2-5	-	TRBV27	TRBD1	CASSSRQGDPVQYF	TGTGCCAGCAGTTCACGACAGGGAGACCCAGTCCAGTACTTC
TRBJ2-7	once	TRBV7-2	TRBD1	CASSHRTGSAYEQYF	TGTGCCAGCAGCCATCGGACAGGCAGCGCCTACGAGCAGTACTTC
TRBJ2-1	-	TRBV5-1	-	CASSWWGSEQFF	TGCGCCAGCAGCTGGTGGGGATCTGAGCAGTTCTTC
TRBJ2-3	-	TRBV10-3	TRBD2	CAISDNLAGGVDTQYF	TGTGCCATCAGTGACAACTTAGCGGGAGGAGTAGATACGCAGTATTTT
TRBJ2-1	-	TRBV27	TRBD2	CASSPVGGLASYNEQFF	TGTGCCAGCAGCCCCGTGGGGGGACTAGCATCCTACAATGAGCAGTTCTTC
TRBJ1-5	-	TRBV7-3	-	CASSYIDRYSNQPQHF	TGTGCCAGCAGCTATATAGACAGATATAGCAATCAGCCCCAGCATTTT
TRBJ2-1	-	TRBV25-1	-	CASSDPSDPWNEQFF	TGTGCCAGCAGTGATCCTTCCGACCCTTGGAATGAGCAGTTCTTC
TRBJ1-2	-	TRBV4-1	-	CASSQGVRENYGYTF	TGCGCCAGCAGCCAAGGGGTCAGGGAGAACTATGGCTACACCTTC
TRBJ1-4	-	TRBV28	-	CASSPGGLHNEKLFF	TGTGCCAGCAGTCCGGGAGGGCTACATAATGAAAAACTGTTTTTT